This T cell receptor beta chain was sequenced for a study of stem cell transplantation in POMP-related autoinflammatory disease. For the study at large: Hypothesis: faulty thymoproteasomes impair CD8+ T-cell selection, skewing TRB repertoires.

The repertoire was sequenced with immunoSEQ multiplex PCR; TCRdb's copy has only in-frame clones and lacks some. The top ten clones hold more than 0.55% of a sample with about 32,000 clones, 70% to 90% of them seen once. The CDR3 consists of 16 residues. Losses at the gene ends were 6 bases for V and 0 bases for J; bases not matched to a gene: 5. Germline CDR1 and CDR2: LNHDA and SQIVND (reference sequence). This receptor was taken from a human donor with POMP-related autoinflammation and immune dysregulation (PRAID). Sequencing was performed on CD4+ T cells from PBMCs, taken before stem cell transplantation. This chain links TRBV19 with TRBJ2-3, with TRBD1 matching over 11 bases. The CDR3 DNA is TGTGCCAGTAGGACGGGACAGGGGGATAGCACAGATACGCAGTATTTT. This codes for CASRTGQGDSTDTQYF.